This TCR beta chain was profiled in a study of cytomegalovirus exposure and HLA in healthy donors. The study ran its PCR with 60 Vbeta and 13 Jbeta primers. TCRdb's table, derived via immunoSEQ multiplex PCR, lists solely in-frame clones and lacks some. Of fewer than 180,000 clones in the sample, 75% to 85% were seen once. The germline V gene encodes CDR1 SSHAT and CDR2 FNYEAQ (reference sequence). The CDR3 consists of 15 residues. In regard to this clone: A read error may account for a junction end that differs from germline.

Input material: PBMCs. This receptor was obtained from a man over 45 in good health and CMV-seropositive. The genes are TRBV7-7 and TRBJ2-2; 10 bases match TRBD1. CDR3 in amino acids: CASSPGTGETGELFF. The CDR3 nucleotides read TGTGCTAGCAGCCCAGGGACAGGGGAAACCGGGGAGCTGTTTTTT.